This T cell receptor beta chain was found in a study of blood T cell dynamics during melanoma immunotherapy. This clone was recorded once. The CDR3 runs 14 residues. Germline CDR1 and CDR2: KGHSH and LQKENI. The V gene lost 3 bases and the J gene lost 5 bases, with 13 bases spanning the gap. Generated by immunoSEQ multiplex PCR, the TCRdb table keeps only in-frame clones and is missing some. The data show tens of thousands of clones, around four fifths seen once. Time point noted: week 3, after first cycle of checkpoint inhibitor. At 12 weeks after first infusion, RECIST 1.1 defined response for most patients.

Sequenced here: blood, sampled from a patient treated with checkpoint blockade. The J gene is TRBJ2-5, the V gene TRBV18; D is uncertain. This sequence originates from a human donor with melanoma. CDR3 loop: CASSPLQVRETQYF. The CDR3, as DNA: TGTGCCAGCTCACCGTTGCAGGTACGGGAGACCCAGTACTTC.